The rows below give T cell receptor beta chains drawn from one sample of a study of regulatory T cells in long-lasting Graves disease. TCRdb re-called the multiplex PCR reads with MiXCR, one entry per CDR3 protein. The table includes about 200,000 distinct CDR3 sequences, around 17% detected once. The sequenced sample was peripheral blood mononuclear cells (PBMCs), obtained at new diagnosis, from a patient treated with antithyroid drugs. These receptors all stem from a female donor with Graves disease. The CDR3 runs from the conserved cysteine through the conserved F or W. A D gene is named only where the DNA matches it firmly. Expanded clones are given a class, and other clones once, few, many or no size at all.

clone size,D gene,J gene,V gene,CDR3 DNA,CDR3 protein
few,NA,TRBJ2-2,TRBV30,TGTGCCTGGAGCAAATACGGGGGGCCGAACACCGGGGAGCCGCTTTTT,CAWSKYGGPNTGEPLF
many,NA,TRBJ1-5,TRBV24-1,TGTGCCACCAGTGATCGGAGCAATCAGCCCCAGCATTTT,CATSDRSNQPQHF
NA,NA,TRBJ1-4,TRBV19,TGTGCCAGTAGTTTCACAACTAATGAAAAACTGTTTTTT,CASSFTTNEKLFF
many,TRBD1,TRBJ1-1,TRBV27,TGTGCCAGCAGTTGGTCTGGACAGGGGAACACTGAAGCTTTCTTT,CASSWSGQGNTEAFF
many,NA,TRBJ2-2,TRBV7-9,TGTGCCAGCAGCTACGGGACTCTGAACACCGGGGAGCTGTTTTTT,CASSYGTLNTGELFF
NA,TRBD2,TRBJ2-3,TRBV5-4,TGTGCCAGCAGCTATGGGACTAGCGGGAGGGTTGATACGCAGTATTTT,CASSYGTSGRVDTQYF
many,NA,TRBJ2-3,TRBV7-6,TGTGCCAGCAGCTTAGCGGGCGAGGGAGATACGCAGTATTTT,CASSLAGEGDTQYF
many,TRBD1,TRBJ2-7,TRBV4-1,TGCGCCAGCAGCCAGGGACAGGGGGGTGCCTACGAGCAGTACTTC,CASSQGQGGAYEQYF
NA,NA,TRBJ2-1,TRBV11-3,TGTGCCAGCAGCTTAATCGTACGGGAGAGAGGGAATGAGCAGTTCTTC,CASSLIVRERGNEQFF
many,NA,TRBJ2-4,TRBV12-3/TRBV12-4,TGTGCCAGCAGTTTCCCTGTTTTGGAGCCGGGAAACATTCAGTACTTC,CASSFPVLEPGNIQYF
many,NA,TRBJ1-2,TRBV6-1,TGTGCCAGCAGTGTGGAGAACAATCTAAACTATGGCTACACCTTC,CASSVENNLNYGYTF
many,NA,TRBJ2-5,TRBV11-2,TGTGCCAGCAGCCCACTTCGAGGAAGAGAAGAGACCCAGTACTTC,CASSPLRGREETQYF
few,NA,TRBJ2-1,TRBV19,TGTGCCAGTAGTTGGAACAATGAGCAGTTCTTC,CASSWNNEQFF
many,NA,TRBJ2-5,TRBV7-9,TGTGCCAGCAGCCCCTTAAGTAGCAGGGGATTC,CASSPLSSRGF
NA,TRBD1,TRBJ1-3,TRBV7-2,TGTGCCAGCAGCTTAGATCCAGAGGGGACAGAACTAAACACCATATATTTT,CASSLDPEGTELNTIYF
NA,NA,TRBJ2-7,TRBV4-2,TGTGCCAGCAGCCAACCGACGGGACGCGGCGACGAGCAGTACTTC,CASSQPTGRGDEQYF
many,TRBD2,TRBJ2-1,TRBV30,TGTGCCTGGGGGATGGGACTAGCGGTCCCCAATGAGCAGTTCTTC,CAWGMGLAVPNEQFF
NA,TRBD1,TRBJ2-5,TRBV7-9,TGTGCCAGCAGCTTAGAAGCAGGGGGCGTTGAGACCCAGTACTTC,CASSLEAGGVETQYF
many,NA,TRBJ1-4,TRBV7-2,TGTGCCAGCAGCTATCAGGGAGGTGAAAAACTGTTTTTT,CASSYQGGEKLFF
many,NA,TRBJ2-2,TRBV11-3,TGTGCCAGCAGCTTAACACAAGCGAACACCGGGGAGCTGTTTTTT,CASSLTQANTGELFF